Listed here are 27 T cell receptor beta chains from one sample, sequenced in a study of cytomegalovirus exposure and HLA in healthy donors (dated by TCRdb to the late 2010s). Preparation of the library involved the immunoSEQ multiplex PCR assay. For the multiplex PCR, a mixture combining 60 forward primers for TCR Vbeta segments and 13 reverse primers for TCR Jbeta segments was used. In TCRdb, the immuneACCESS table is reduced to in-frame sequences with V and J assigned. These tables do not hold every clone; where another copy was compared, an unresolved V gene accounts for under half, and the others remain unexplained. The data table for this sample lists about 42,000 clones. The ten largest clones represent approximately 1.3% of the sample. The sequenced sample consisted of PBMCs. These receptors originate from a man aged 25-40 years in good health and CMV-seronegative.

This rearrangement joins TRBV4-2 to TRBJ2-3; D not resolved. The V end lost 0 bases, the J end lost 6 bases, and 10 bases lay between the germline ends. Germline assignment: CDR1 LGHNA and CDR2 YNFKEQ. The CDR3 loop spans 14 amino acids. CDR3 nucleotide sequence: TGTGCCAGCAGCCAAGATGTGGCAGGCGATACGCAGTATTTT. Protein: CASSQDVAGDTQYF.

The chain carries TRBV6-5 and TRBJ2-7; 9 bases agree with TRBD2. With V trimmed by 6 bases and J by 9 bases, 15 bases remained unmatched. CDR1 is MNHEY, CDR2 SVGAGI, per germline. The CDR3 totals 15 residues. CDR3 nucleotides: TGTGCCAGCAGGAGGGAGGGTCTAGCGGGAATGATGCAGTACTTC. Its protein product is CASRREGLAGMMQYF.

The chain couples TRBV7-2 to TRBJ2-1, with D perhaps TRBD1 (5 bases). The CDR3 runs to 14 residues. V lost 4 bases, J lost 3 bases, and 10 bases lay in between. Germline V gives CDR1 SGHTA, CDR2 FQGNSA. The CDR3 loop reads CASSWPGIYNEQFF. For the CDR3, the DNA is TGTGCCAGCAGCTGGCCAGGGATCTACAATGAGCAGTTCTTC.

CDR3 residues: CASSDRVPGDSNQPQHF. The CDR3 nucleotides read TGTGCCAGCAGTGACAGAGTACCCGGGGATAGCAATCAGCCCCAGCATTTT. The chain joins TRBV25-1 to TRBJ1-5; D not certain. Germline values: CDR1 MGHDK, CDR2 SYGVNS. The CDR3 totals 17 residues. The V end lost 3 bases, the J end lost 0 bases, and 15 bases lay between the germline ends.

The chain joins TRBV29-1 to TRBJ1-1; 8 bases line up with TRBD1. The CDR3 loop spans 11 amino acids. V shed 7 bases, J shed 4 bases, and the junction held 2 bases outside the gene matches. Germline values: CDR1 SQVTM, CDR2 ANQGSEA. CDR3: CSADRGTEAFF. The DNA of the CDR3 is TGCAGCGCTGACAGGGGCACTGAAGCTTTCTTT.

V is TRBV19 and J is TRBJ1-2, with D possibly matching TRBD1 (5 bases). Germline CDR1 reads LNHDA; CDR2 reads SQIVND (reference sequence). V dropped 3 bases and J dropped 10 bases, with 15 bases sitting between them. The CDR3 contains 13 residues. For the CDR3, the DNA is TGTGCCAGTAGTATCGGCAGGGCATTCGTCTACACCTTC. This gives the protein CASSIGRAFVYTF.

The CDR3, as DNA: TGTGCCAGCAGCTTGAGCCAGGACAATGGCTACACCTTC. Translation: CASSLSQDNGYTF. The chain uses TRBV5-4 and TRBJ1-2; D may be TRBD1 (5 bases). Per germline, CDR1 SGHNT and CDR2 YYREEE (reference sequence). V lost 1 base to trimming and J lost 6 bases, with 10 bases between them. This CDR3 contains 13 residues.

The rearrangement uses TRBV7-6 and TRBJ2-5, with D perhaps matching TRBD2 (5 bases). The CDR3 loop spans 13 amino acids. Germline lookup yields CDR1 SGHVS and CDR2 FNYEAQ. Trimming cost V 5 bases and J 5 bases, with 12 bases left between them. This CDR3 reads CASSVGEWETQYF. In DNA, the CDR3 is TGTGCCAGCAGCGTCGGGGAGTGGGAGACCCAGTACTTC.

The chain combines TRBV5-1 with TRBJ1-1, with 9 bases matching TRBD1. Germline CDR1 SGHRS, CDR2 YFSETQ. V dropped 4 bases and J dropped 1; count of bases not matched to a gene: 5. There are 15 residues in the CDR3. CDR3 in amino acids: CASSRTGVKNTEAFF. The CDR3 DNA is TGCGCCAGCAGCAGGACAGGGGTCAAGAACACTGAAGCTTTCTTT.

V usage is TRBV6-5 and J usage is TRBJ2-3, with D unclear. The CDR3 is made up of 16 amino acids. Trimming left V 4 bases short and J 0 bases short, with 14 bases between. CDR1 is MNHEY and CDR2 is SVGAGI in the germline V gene. CDR3 in DNA: TGTGCCAGCAGTTTTTCAGGTGACCCTAGCACAGATACGCAGTATTTT. Translated, it gives CASSFSGDPSTDTQYF.

The chain combines TRBV7-2 with TRBJ2-3; D is unclear. Germline CDR1 and CDR2: SGHTA and FQGNSA. Between the trimmed V and J ends, which lost 6 bases and 5 bases, there was a span of 12 bases. CDR3 length equals 13 residues. The CDR3 spells CASSRSRIDTQYF. CDR3 coding DNA: TGTGCCAGCAGTCGGTCCCGAATAGATACGCAGTATTTT.

The chain has TRBV9 and TRBJ2-5; TRBD2 aligns across 7 bases. The CDR3 extends over 16 amino acids. The junction had 11 bases not matched to a gene; V was cut back by 1 base and J by 5 bases. Germline CDR1 reads SGDLS; CDR2 reads YYNGEE. This chain's CDR3 is CASSVWGEGLGETQYF. The CDR3 region has the DNA TGTGCCAGCAGCGTATGGGGGGAGGGCCTAGGGGAGACCCAGTACTTC. Variable domain in full (rest from reference TRBV9 and TRBJ2-5): DSGVTQTPKHLITATGQRVTLRCSPRSGDLSVYWYQQSLDQGLQFLIQYYNGEERAKGNILERFSAQQFPDLHSELNLSSLELGDSALYFCASSVWGEGLGETQYFGPGTRLLVL.

The chain carries TRBV6-5 and TRBJ2-5; 8 bases map to TRBD2. Germline CDR1 reads MNHEY; CDR2 reads SVGAGI. Trimming at V came to 6 bases and at J to 5 bases, leaving 5 bases not matched to a gene. This CDR3 spans 13 amino acids. The CDR3 sequence is CASRRLAWETQYF. The CDR3 nucleotides read TGTGCCAGCAGGCGACTAGCGTGGGAGACCCAGTACTTC.

This sequence joins TRBV6-5 and TRBJ1-1; D call uncertain. CDR1 is MNHEY and CDR2 is SVGAGI in the germline V gene. The V gene lost 2 bases and the J gene lost 3 bases, with 7 bases spanning the gap. The CDR3 is made up of 13 amino acids. CDR3 nucleotides: TGTGCCAGCAGTTACCAGTCTTACACTGAAGCTTTCTTT. As protein: CASSYQSYTEAFF.

This CDR3 is CASSPGLAGDNEQFF. The CDR3 nucleotides are TGTGCCAGCTCCCCAGGGCTAGCGGGGGACAATGAGCAGTTCTTC. V usage is TRBV18 and J usage is TRBJ2-1, with 10 bases lining up with TRBD2. Looked up from germline, CDR1 is KGHSH and CDR2 is LQKENI. This CDR3 comprises 15 residues. The J segment lost 5 bases and the V segment lost 6 bases, leaving 7 bases of the junction unmatched. Complete variable domain (other parts from reference TRBV18 and TRBJ2-1): NAGVMQNPRHLVRRRGQEARLRCSPMKGHSHVYWYRQLPEEGLKFMVYLQKENIIDESGMPKERFSAEFPKEGPSILRIQQVVRGDSAAYFCASSPGLAGDNEQFFGPGTRLTVL.

The chain combines TRBV19 with TRBJ2-5; a weak D match, TRBD2 (7 bases). CDR3 length: 12 residues. Germline lookup yields CDR1 LNHDA and CDR2 SQIVND (reference sequence). Trimming cost V 8 bases and J 1 base, with 8 bases left between them. The CDR3 DNA sequence: TGTGCCAGTGGGGGGGCCCAAGAGACCCAGTACTTC. Translation gives CASGGAQETQYF.

The V call is TRBV4-3, the J call TRBJ2-7, with 8 bases that match TRBD1. V gave up 0 bases and J gave up 5 bases; unmatched junction bases: 9. Looked up from germline, CDR1 is LGHNA and CDR2 is YSLEER. The CDR3 loop spans 16 amino acids. DNA for the CDR3: TGCGCCAGCAGCCAAGATGAGGGGACAGGATCGAACGAGCAGTACTTC. It is translated as CASSQDEGTGSNEQYF.

In nucleotides, the CDR3 is TGTGCCAGCAGTTACTCGCCCCAGGGATCCCCCTACGAGCAGTACTTC. Protein product: CASSYSPQGSPYEQYF. The chain uses TRBV6-5 and TRBJ2-7; D is possibly TRBD1 (5 bases). This CDR3 is 16 amino acids long. Between the trimmed V and J ends, which lost 0 bases and 2 bases, there was a span of 14 bases. CDR1 is MNHEY and CDR2 is SVGAGI in the germline V gene.

The chain links TRBV5-6 to TRBJ2-3; 14 bases agree with TRBD2. Trimming at V came to 4 bases and at J to 5 bases, leaving 3 bases not matched to a gene. This CDR3 is built from 15 residues. From germline, CDR1 is SGHDT and CDR2 YYEEEE. CDR3 coding DNA: TGTGCCAGCAGCCCGGGACTAGCGGGAGAAGATACGCAGTATTTT. This sequence encodes CASSPGLAGEDTQYF.

The chain joins TRBV6-1 to TRBJ2-5; D call uncertain. CDR1 and CDR2 from the germline V gene are MNHNS and SASEGT. The CDR3 is made up of 12 amino acids. V was cut by 8 bases and J by 9 bases, with 16 bases left in between. The CDR3 loop reads CASALTLVPQYF. CDR3 sequence (DNA): TGTGCCAGCGCTCTGACCCTAGTCCCCCAGTACTTC.

This chain links TRBV11-2 with TRBJ1-1; D remains ambiguous. V lost 1 base and J lost 1, with 4 bases in between. CDR1 and CDR2 from the germline V gene are SGHAT and FQNNGV. The CDR3 is made up of 13 amino acids. The CDR3 DNA reads as TGTGCCAGCAGCTTAGCTTCGAACACTGAAGCTTTCTTT. It is translated as CASSLASNTEAFF.

This chain joins TRBV6-1 and TRBJ1-2, with 7 nucleotides matching TRBD1. After removal of 11 bases from V and 5 bases from J, the junction contained 14 bases not matched to a gene. CDR3 length equals 14 residues. CDR1 and CDR2 from the germline V gene are MNHNS and SASEGT. Here the CDR3 reads CACLPGQKGYGYTF. CDR3 sequence (DNA): TGTGCCTGCCTGCCGGGACAGAAAGGGTATGGCTACACCTTC.

The chain is built from TRBV5-4 and TRBJ2-2, with 7 bases matching TRBD2. The CDR3 sequence is 16 residues long. V lost 4 bases and J lost 0; bases outside the gene matches: 6. Germline CDR1 is SGHNT and CDR2 is YYREEE (reference sequence). Written as DNA, the CDR3 is TGTGCCAGCAGCCGCACTAGCGACCCGAACACCGGGGAGCTGTTTTTT. This gives the protein CASSRTSDPNTGELFF.

The genes are TRBV5-1 and TRBJ1-5; D uncertain. The germline CDR1 and CDR2 sequences are SGHRS and YFSETQ. Trimming took off 1 base at V and 5 bases at J, with 7 bases between the two ends. The CDR3 has 13 residues. The CDR3 DNA is TGCGCCAGCAGCTTGCACCGGGATCAGCCCCAGCATTTT. Amino acids: CASSLHRDQPQHF.

The rearrangement links TRBV7-2 to TRBJ2-1, with a tentative D call TRBD2 (5 bases). The CDR3 runs to 15 residues. V lost 4 bases to trimming and J lost 7 bases, with 17 bases between them. From germline, CDR1 is SGHTA and CDR2 FQGNSA. The CDR3 bases are TGTGCCAGCAGCTCCGGGCGGCTAGCAGGTAATGAGCAGTTCTTC. Protein: CASSSGRLAGNEQFF.

J is TRBJ2-7 and V is TRBV5-1; the D is unclear. Germline CDR1 reads SGHRS; CDR2 reads YFSETQ. The CDR3 loop spans 12 amino acids. Trimming removed 0 bases at V and 7 bases at J, with 8 bases between. CDR3: CASSLGGWEQYF. The CDR3 DNA reads as TGCGCCAGCAGCTTGGGAGGTTGGGAGCAGTACTTC.

V and J are TRBV13 and TRBJ2-3; tentatively, D is TRBD2 (6 bases). The V and J ends lost 1 base and 3 bases respectively, with 20 bases between them. Germline loops: CDR1 PRHDT, CDR2 FYEKMQ (reference sequence). The CDR3 is 18 residues long. DNA of the CDR3: TGTGCCAGCAGCTTAGAAGCCGGGGGAGGAGACGGGACAGATACGCAGTATTTT. This gives the protein CASSLEAGGGDGTDTQYF.